Listed here are 31 T cell receptor beta chains from one sample, sequenced in a study of Ad26.COV2.S vaccination and SARS-CoV-2 variants. Profiled with immunoSEQ multiplex PCR; TCRdb holds only in-frame clones, not every one. The sample records about 680,000 clones, about 90% being singletons. As for treatment: roughly 18 received Ad26.COV2.S at low or high dose, single or two shots; several received placebo; per-sample allocation not given. At day 63 after the first vaccine or placebo injection, samples were drawn. The material was peripheral blood, obtained in a trial of Ad26.COV2.S vaccine versus placebo. All receptors derive from a person aged 18 to 59 who received the Ad26.COV2.S COVID-19 vaccine or a placebo.

This clone was observed a single time. The chain couples TRBV25-1 to TRBJ2-3, with D uncertain. V was pared by 3 bases and J by 6 bases, with 4 bases between. The CDR3 contains 11 residues. Per the germline V gene, CDR1 is MGHDK and CDR2 is SYGVNS. The CDR3, as DNA: TGTGCCAGCAGTGACAGGGATACGCAGTATTTT. Its translation: CASSDRDTQYF.

This chain connects TRBV7-2 to TRBJ1-6; D possibly corresponds to TRBD1 (5 bases). The CDR3 sequence is 13 residues long. Germline assignment: CDR1 SGHTA and CDR2 FQGNSA. V lost 5 bases to trimming and J lost 10 bases, with 12 bases between them. The CDR3 bases are TGTGCCAGCAGCCGGTCGGGGGGATCACCCCTCCACTTT. Translation gives CASSRSGGSPLHF.

The CDR3 region is CATSRDLSTWETQYF. The CDR3 DNA reads TGTGCCACCAGCAGAGATCTGAGCACCTGGGAGACCCAGTACTTC. The chain carries TRBV15 and TRBJ2-5; D unclear. The germline V gene encodes CDR1 LNHNV and CDR2 YYDKDF (reference sequence). V was trimmed by 0 bases and J by 5 bases, leaving 13 bases between them. This CDR3 comprises 15 residues. Supplemented by reference TRBV15 and TRBJ2-5, the full variable domain reads DAMVIQNPRYQVTQFGKPVTLSCSQTLNHNVMYWYQQKSSQAPKLLFHYYDKDFNNEADTPDNFQSRRPNTSFCFLDIRSPGLGDTAMYLCATSRDLSTWETQYFGPGTRLLVL.

The V and J genes are TRBV7-9 and TRBJ1-2; D is possibly TRBD1 (5 bases). The CDR3 spans 13 residues. Looked up from germline, CDR1 is SEHNR and CDR2 is FQNEAQ (reference sequence). V lost 4 bases, J lost 2 bases, and 8 bases lay in between. CDR3 residues: CASSSRDNYGYTF. The DNA of the CDR3 is TGTGCCAGCAGCTCCCGGGACAACTATGGCTACACCTTC.

This clone was seen once. V is TRBV6-2 or TRBV6-3 and J is TRBJ2-3, with TRBD1 as a possible D gene (5 bases). Trimming left V 4 bases short and J 5 bases short, with 19 bases between. Germline-derived CDR1 and CDR2 are MNHEY and SVGEGT. The CDR3 is made up of 16 amino acids. This CDR3 reads CASSLTVIFVGDTQYF. The CDR3 nucleotides read TGTGCCAGCAGTTTGACAGTCATTTTTGTGGGAGATACGCAGTATTTT.

This clone has only a few counts. The V and J genes are TRBV18 and TRBJ1-1, with D perhaps TRBD1 (5 bases). Per the germline V gene, CDR1 is KGHSH and CDR2 is LQKENI. The CDR3 has 12 residues. V was trimmed by 8 bases and J by 6 bases, leaving 13 bases between them. CDR3 sequence (DNA): TGTGCCAGCCTAGACGGGGGGGCTGAAGCTTTCTTT. This sequence encodes CASLDGGAEAFF.

V and J are TRBV29-1 and TRBJ2-2; 7 positions agree with TRBD2. With V trimmed by 0 bases and J by 0 bases, 7 bases remained unmatched. The CDR3 runs 17 residues. Per germline, CDR1 SQVTM and CDR2 ANQGSEA. CDR3 nucleotide sequence: TGCAGCGTTGAAGATAGAGGACTAGGATCGAACACCGGGGAGCTGTTTTTT. It codes for CSVEDRGLGSNTGELFF.

The chain combines TRBV10-3 with TRBJ1-1; no clear D. The CDR3 has 12 residues. CDR1 is ENHRY and CDR2 is SYGVKD in the germline V gene. Trimming shortened V by 10 bases and J by 1 base, and 10 bases separated the two germline ends. CDR3 loop: CATGEGNTEAFF. The CDR3 DNA reads TGTGCCACTGGGGAGGGGAACACTGAAGCTTTCTTT.

CDR3 region: CASSVVAGGETQYF. The CDR3 nucleotides are TGTGCCAGCAGCGTGGTAGCGGGGGGTGAGACCCAGTACTTC. The chain recombines TRBV9 with TRBJ2-5, with 10 bases fitting TRBD2. V shed 2 bases and J 5 bases; nucleotides not matched to a gene: 3. The CDR3 loop spans 14 amino acids. Germline V CDR1 and CDR2: SGDLS, YYNGEE.

The rearrangement links TRBV10-3 to TRBJ1-4; TRBD1 is a possible D gene (5 bases). Germline assignment: CDR1 ENHRY and CDR2 SYGVKD. V dropped 6 bases and J dropped 0 bases, with 20 bases sitting between them. CDR3 length: 18 residues. CDR3 sequence: CAISATAEVITTNEKLFF. CDR3 sequence (DNA): TGTGCCATCAGCGCGACAGCCGAAGTGATAACAACTAATGAAAAACTGTTTTTT.

This clone was detected a few times. This CDR3 is also generated by other DNA sequences in the sample. The chain recombines TRBV14 with TRBJ2-7; no clear D gene. V lost 0 bases to trimming and J lost 2 bases, with 11 bases between them. The CDR3 is made up of 15 amino acids. Germline V gene data show CDR1 as SGHDN and CDR2 as FVKESK. The CDR3 loop is CASSQEVGSAYEQYF. The CDR3 region has the DNA TGTGCCAGCAGCCAAGAAGTGGGCAGTGCCTACGAGCAGTACTTC.

The chain joins TRBV6-2 or TRBV6-3 to TRBJ1-2, with TRBD1 identical over 10 bases. V was clipped by 0 bases and J by 3 bases; unmatched bases: 7. Germline loops: CDR1 MNHEY, CDR2 SVGEGT. The CDR3 sequence is 17 residues long. The CDR3 spells CASSYSHDRGRYYGYTF. In DNA, the CDR3 is TGTGCCAGCAGTTACTCCCACGACAGGGGGCGCTACTATGGCTACACCTTC.

The J gene is TRBJ1-6, the V gene TRBV30; no reliable D call. The CDR3 has 16 residues. V dropped 1 base and J dropped 11 bases, with 21 bases sitting between them. The germline V gene has CDR1 GTSNPN and CDR2 SVGIG (reference sequence). The CDR3 region has the DNA TGTGCCTGGAGTGCTAGCCTAGGAACGTTCTCCGCACCCCTCCACTTT. Amino acids: CAWSASLGTFSAPLHF.

This chain joins TRBV7-2 and TRBJ2-7; D might be TRBD1 or TRBD2, each matching 5 bases. V dropped 4 bases and J dropped 4 bases, with 14 bases sitting between them. The germline V gene encodes CDR1 SGHTA and CDR2 FQGNSA. The CDR3 consists of 14 residues. The CDR3 sequence is CASSWTGTNYEQYF. The DNA for the CDR3 is TGTGCCAGCAGCTGGACCGGGACCAATTACGAGCAGTACTTC.

On this clone: Other DNA sequences within the sample encode an identical CDR3. This sequence joins TRBV18 and TRBJ1-2; D remains unclear. Looked up from germline, CDR1 is KGHSH and CDR2 is LQKENI. Trimming shortened V by 3 bases and J by 5 bases, and 7 bases separated the two germline ends. The CDR3 length is 12 residues. DNA of the CDR3: TGTGCCAGCTCACCCAGCCCGTATGGCTACACCTTC. It codes for CASSPSPYGYTF.

V is TRBV23-1 and J is TRBJ2-3, with TRBD1 as a possible D gene (6 bases). TRBV23-1 is treated as an ORF (open reading frame) with a function not yet certain. V lost 0 bases, J lost 2 bases, and 18 bases lay in between. The CDR3 extends over 18 amino acids. CDR3 in DNA: TGCGCCAGCAGTCAATCGGTGGCGGCAGGGGATCCCACAGATACGCAGTATTTT. It codes for CASSQSVAAGDPTDTQYF.

The rearrangement joins TRBV7-2 to TRBJ2-5; D might be TRBD1 or TRBD2, each matching 5 bases. The CDR3 totals 14 residues. The V gene's germline CDR1 is SGHTA and CDR2 FQGNSA. V was cut by 1 base and J by 5 bases, with 11 bases left in between. CDR3 sequence: CASSLGLGGETQYF. In nucleotides, the CDR3 is TGTGCCAGCAGCTTAGGGCTTGGGGGTGAGACCCAGTACTTC.

The chain combines TRBV19 with TRBJ1-5; 8 positions agree with TRBD1. Germline V gene data show CDR1 as LNHDA and CDR2 as SQIVND (reference sequence). There are 16 residues in the CDR3. Trimming took 3 bases from V and 6 from J; bases not matched to a gene: 10. Here the CDR3 reads CASSMWAGGAVQPQHF. Here the CDR3 DNA reads TGTGCCAGTAGTATGTGGGCAGGGGGCGCGGTTCAGCCCCAGCATTTT. Full variable domain (remainder filled in from reference TRBV19 and TRBJ1-5): DGGITQSPKYLFRKEGQNVTLSCEQNLNHDAMYWYRQDPGQGLRLIYYSQIVNDFQKGDIAEGYSVSREKKESFPLTVTSAQKNPTAFYLCASSMWAGGAVQPQHFGDGTRLSIL.

The chain employs TRBV19 and TRBJ1-5, with a weak D call TRBD1 (5 bases). The CDR3 covers 13 residues. V was clipped by 5 bases and J by 3 bases, with 8 bases between them. Per germline, CDR1 LNHDA and CDR2 SQIVND (reference sequence). The CDR3 region has the DNA TGTGCCAGTAGTGGGACTCACAATCAGCCCCAGCATTTT. It yields the protein CASSGTHNQPQHF. Drawing the rest from reference TRBV19 and TRBJ1-5, the complete variable domain is DGGITQSPKYLFRKEGQNVTLSCEQNLNHDAMYWYRQDPGQGLRLIYYSQIVNDFQKGDIAEGYSVSREKKESFPLTVTSAQKNPTAFYLCASSGTHNQPQHFGDGTRLSIL.

This clone was seen only once. J is TRBJ1-1 and V is TRBV4-1; D is perhaps TRBD1 (6 bases). CDR1 and CDR2 from the germline V gene are MGHRA and YSYEKL. This CDR3 is built from 16 residues. V lost 0 bases and J 6 bases, leaving 17 bases between the germline ends. This chain's CDR3 is CASSQDGRGRGPEAFF. CDR3 DNA: TGCGCCAGCAGCCAAGATGGGAGGGGGAGAGGGCCTGAAGCTTTCTTT.

CDR3 sequence reads: CAISDHHLGVGDTQYF. CDR3 sequence (DNA): TGTGCCATCAGTGATCACCATTTGGGTGTTGGTGATACGCAGTATTTT. The chain recombines TRBV10-3 with TRBJ2-3; D not certain. The germline gives CDR1 ENHRY, CDR2 SYGVKD. The V end lost 3 bases, the J end lost 6 bases, and 19 bases lay between the germline ends. This CDR3 has 16 residues.

The J gene is TRBJ1-6, the V gene TRBV18, with D possibly matching TRBD1 (5 bases). The CDR3 totals 14 residues. V was cut by 5 bases and J by 7 bases, with 12 bases left in between. Germline V gene lookup returns CDR1 KGHSH and CDR2 LQKENI. Here the CDR3 reads CASSTVGGNSPLHF. The DNA for the CDR3 is TGTGCCAGCTCAACCGTTGGGGGGAATTCACCCCTCCACTTT.

The chain recombines TRBV5-4 with TRBJ2-1; 8 positions agree with TRBD2. V shed 0 bases and J 1 base; nucleotides not matched to a gene: 0. CDR3 length: 15 residues. Germline V gene sequence: CDR1 SGHNT, CDR2 YYREEE (reference sequence). For the CDR3, the DNA is TGTGCCAGCAGCTTGGGCGGGGGGTCCTACAATGAGCAGTTCTTC. This sequence encodes CASSLGGGSYNEQFF.

V gene TRBV2 combines with J gene TRBJ2-3; D ambiguous. The V end lost 2 bases, the J end lost 7 bases, and 7 bases lay between the germline ends. Germline CDR1 and CDR2: SNHLY and FYNNEI. The CDR3 consists of 12 residues. CDR3 coding DNA: TGTGCCAGCAGTGAAAGGCAGTATACGCAGTATTTT. This sequence encodes CASSERQYTQYF.

This chain connects TRBV4-3 to TRBJ2-5; D is perhaps TRBD2 (7 bases). The germline gives CDR1 LGHNA, CDR2 YSLEER. The V gene lost 0 bases and the J gene lost 4 bases, with 12 bases spanning the gap. There are 15 residues in the CDR3. CDR3 region: CASSQERGPGETQYF. The CDR3 DNA sequence: TGCGCCAGCAGCCAAGAGCGGGGGCCGGGAGAGACCCAGTACTTC.

The CDR3 spells CASSPRQGRGSPLHF. The DNA of the CDR3 is TGTGCCAGCAGCCCCCGACAGGGCCGGGGCTCACCCCTCCACTTT. The V gene is TRBV9, the J gene TRBJ1-6, with 7 bases identical to TRBD1. V dropped 4 bases and J dropped 10; count of bases not matched to a gene: 11. CDR3 length: 15 residues. CDR1 and CDR2 from the germline V gene are SGDLS and YYNGEE. The whole variable domain, filled in from reference TRBV9 and TRBJ1-6, reads DSGVTQTPKHLITATGQRVTLRCSPRSGDLSVYWYQQSLDQGLQFLIQYYNGEERAKGNILERFSAQQFPDLHSELNLSSLELGDSALYFCASSPRQGRGSPLHFGNGTRLTVT.

This chain joins TRBV5-1 and TRBJ2-1; 7 positions agree with TRBD1. Germline loops: CDR1 SGHRS, CDR2 YFSETQ. V dropped 0 bases and J dropped 8; count of bases not matched to a gene: 8. The CDR3 loop spans 15 amino acids. CDR3 loop: CASSLAPQGKDEQFF. In DNA, the CDR3 is TGCGCCAGCAGCTTGGCCCCACAGGGGAAGGATGAGCAGTTCTTC.

V is TRBV3-1 (or the pseudogene TRBV3-2) and J is TRBJ2-1; 9 positions agree with TRBD1. From germline, CDR1 is LGHDT and CDR2 YNNKEL (reference sequence). With 1 base clipped from V and 15 bases from J, the junction kept 4 bases outside the gene matches. The CDR3 loop spans 12 amino acids. The DNA of the CDR3 is TGTGCCAGCAGCCAAGGACAGGGGGTTGTGTTCTTC. Protein product: CASSQGQGVVFF.

V and J are TRBV7-3 and TRBJ1-1, with unresolved D. Trimming cost V 4 bases and J 5 bases, with 20 bases left between them. The length of the CDR3 is 16 residues. Germline-derived CDR1 and CDR2 are SGHTA and FQGTGA. Here the CDR3 reads CASSSLAGSGETEAFF. The CDR3 DNA is TGTGCCAGCAGCTCTCTAGCGGGCTCTGGAGAAACTGAAGCTTTCTTT.

The CDR3 DNA sequence: TGTGCCACCCGTCTGAAGGTCTTCGGAGAGCAGTTCTTC. Amino acid sequence: CATRLKVFGEQFF. The chain employs TRBV6-5 and TRBJ2-1; no clear D gene. Germline CDR1 is MNHEY and CDR2 is SVGAGI. The germline V and J ends were trimmed by 10 bases and 10 bases, with 20 bases remaining between them. The CDR3 has 13 residues.

V is TRBV6-5 and J is TRBJ1-1, with D tentatively TRBD1 (5 bases). Germline V lookup: CDR1 MNHEY, CDR2 SVGAGI. This CDR3 is 12 amino acids long. V was cut by 11 bases and J by 3 bases, with 13 bases left in between. This CDR3 reads CACLGGYTEAFF. The CDR3 nucleotides read TGTGCCTGCCTTGGGGGGTACACTGAAGCTTTCTTT.